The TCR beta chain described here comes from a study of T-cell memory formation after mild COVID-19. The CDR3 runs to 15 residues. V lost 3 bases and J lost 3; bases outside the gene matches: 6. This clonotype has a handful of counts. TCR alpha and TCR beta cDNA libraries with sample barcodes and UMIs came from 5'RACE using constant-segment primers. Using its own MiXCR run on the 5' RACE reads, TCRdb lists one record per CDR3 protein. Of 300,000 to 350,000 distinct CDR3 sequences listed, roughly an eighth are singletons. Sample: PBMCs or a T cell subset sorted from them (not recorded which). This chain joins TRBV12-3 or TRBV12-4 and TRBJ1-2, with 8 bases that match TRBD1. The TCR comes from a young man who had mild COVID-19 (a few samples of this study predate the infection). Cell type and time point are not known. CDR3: CASSFLGQGYYGYTF. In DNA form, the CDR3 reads TGTGCCAGCAGTTTCCTCGGACAGGGATACTATGGCTACACCTTC.